The 21 T cell receptor beta chains below come from one sample, sequenced in a study of read filtering for tumor transcriptome and immune sequencing. The library was built from around 380 ng RNA with molecular barcoded adaptors for alpha/delta and beta/gamma chains. TCRdb used MiXCR to reprocess the reads, holding one entry per CDR3 protein. In the table there are 100,000 to 150,000 distinct CDR3 sequences, 13% of which are singletons. The sample comprised a population of CD138-negative cells sorted from bone marrow. The receptors were gathered from a donor aged 40 or older with multiple myeloma.

This clonotype was recorded many times. The V call is TRBV10-3, the J call TRBJ2-2, with 9 nucleotides matching TRBD1. The germline V gene encodes CDR1 ENHRY and CDR2 SYGVKD. Trimming cost V 7 bases and J 2 bases; bases outside gene matches: 2. The CDR3 consists of 14 residues. This CDR3 reads CAIKDRGNTGELFF. The CDR3 bases are TGTGCCATCAAGGACAGGGGAAACACCGGGGAGCTGTTTTTT.

There are many counts of this clonotype. This rearrangement joins TRBV7-2 to TRBJ1-5, with 9 positions matching TRBD1. CDR1 and CDR2 (germline): SGHTA, FQGNSA. The trim removed 5 bases at V and 3 bases at J, leaving 5 bases unmatched. The CDR3 length is 15 residues. The CDR3 sequence is CASSAGQGYNQPQHF. As DNA, the CDR3 is TGTGCCAGCAGCGCGGGACAGGGTTACAATCAGCCCCAGCATTTT.

This clonotype was seen ten or more times. The rearrangement links TRBV5-8 to TRBJ2-1; maybe TRBD2 (6 bases). The CDR3 loop spans 17 amino acids. V dropped 0 bases and J dropped 5 bases, with 18 bases sitting between them. Germline loops: CDR1 SGHTS, CDR2 YDEGEE. The chain's CDR3 is CASSLGRGRRRDNEQFF. CDR3 DNA: TGTGCCAGCAGCTTGGGGAGGGGTCGTAGGCGTGACAATGAGCAGTTCTTC.

This clonotype was detected many times. The chain uses TRBV6-1 and TRBJ1-1; 9 bases align to TRBD1. V lost 6 bases and J lost 0; bases outside the gene matches: 5. The CDR3 is 15 amino acids. Germline V gives CDR1 MNHNS, CDR2 SASEGT. CDR3 residues: CASRDRGRMNTEAFF. The CDR3 bases are TGTGCCAGCAGGGACAGGGGACGCATGAACACTGAAGCTTTCTTT.

This clonotype was picked up many times. The chain employs TRBV4-1 and TRBJ1-1; TRBD1 might be the D (5 bases). The CDR3 runs 15 residues. V was pared by 1 base and J by 6 bases, with 15 bases between. Germline V gene data show CDR1 as MGHRA and CDR2 as YSYEKL. CDR3 region: CASSQAGPSGAEAFF. CDR3 nucleotide sequence: TGCGCCAGCAGCCAAGCGGGACCCTCTGGGGCTGAAGCTTTCTTT.

This clonotype was seen more than once but under ten times. A read error may be the cause here, since a much bigger clone is one base away. This CDR3 fails to terminate in the conserved phenylalanine or tryptophan, so it likely reflects a read error. This chain uses TRBV12-3 or TRBV12-4 with TRBJ2-7; 14 bases agree with TRBD2. The CDR3 is made up of 14 amino acids. V shed 5 bases, J shed 5 bases, and the junction held 2 bases outside the gene matches. In nucleotides, the CDR3 is TGTGCCAGCAGTGGGACTAGCGGGAGAGACGAGCAGTACTCC. Translation: CASSGTSGRDEQYS.

This clonotype showed up many times. CDR3 DNA sequence: TGCAGCGTTGTCTGGACAGGGACCTACGAGCAGTACTTC. This sequence encodes CSVVWTGTYEQYF. The chain uses TRBV29-1 and TRBJ2-7, with 8 bases fitting TRBD1. The germline V gene has CDR1 SQVTM and CDR2 ANQGSEA. CDR3 size: 13 residues. V was pared by 4 bases and J by 2 bases, with 4 bases of the junction left unmatched.

This clonotype was picked up many times. The V call is TRBV20-1, the J call TRBJ2-7, with 9 bases that match TRBD2. V shed 6 bases, J shed 6 bases, and the junction held 9 bases outside the gene matches. The CDR3 extends over 13 amino acids. The germline gives CDR1 DFQATT, CDR2 SNEGSKA (reference sequence). CDR3 nucleotide sequence: TGCAGTGCAAAGGGGCGGGGGGGAGGCGAGCAGTACTTC. This codes for CSAKGRGGGEQYF.

There are a few counts of this clonotype. The rearrangement links TRBV25-1 to TRBJ2-1; 8 bases match TRBD2. The CDR3 has 17 residues. The junction had 11 bases not matched to a gene; V was cut back by 5 bases and J by 2 bases. Germline V gene data show CDR1 as MGHDK and CDR2 as SYGVNS. The CDR3 DNA reads as TGTGCCAGCAGTAGGTTAGCGGGGTCTTATACCTACAATGAGCAGTTCTTC. It yields the protein CASSRLAGSYTYNEQFF.

This clonotype was observed at least ten times. V usage is TRBV7-9 and J usage is TRBJ2-7; tentative D call: TRBD1 (6 bases). The CDR3 is 15 residues long. Germline-derived CDR1 and CDR2 are SEHNR and FQNEAQ (reference sequence). V was pared by 1 base and J by 3 bases, with 13 bases between. The CDR3 DNA follows: TGTGCCAGCAGCTTAGAAGGAGTCAGGGGCTACGAGCAGTACTTC. As protein: CASSLEGVRGYEQYF.

The chain uses TRBV11-3 and TRBJ2-1; TRBD2 aligns across 15 bases. Germline assignment: CDR1 SGHNT and CDR2 YENEEA. The junction had 7 bases not matched to a gene; V was cut back by 6 bases and J by 7 bases. The CDR3 sequence is 16 residues long. This CDR3 reads CASRPGTSGRRNEQFF. The CDR3 coding sequence is TGTGCCAGCAGGCCCGGGACTAGCGGGAGGAGGAATGAGCAGTTCTTC.

This clonotype was detected ten times or more. The CDR3 DNA sequence: TGTGCCAGCAGCCTGACAGGGGGTCAGCCCCAGCATTTT. This translates into CASSLTGGQPQHF. The chain carries TRBV11-2 and TRBJ1-5, with 9 bases identical to TRBD1. J was trimmed by 6 bases and V by 5 bases; bases with no gene match: 2. The CDR3 consists of 13 residues. Germline CDR1 is SGHAT and CDR2 is FQNNGV.

This clonotype was seen many times. The CDR3 region is CASSSTARGEAFF. The DNA for the CDR3 is TGCGCCAGCAGCTCTACAGCAAGAGGTGAAGCTTTCTTT. The chain joins TRBV5-1 to TRBJ1-1; D not certain. Trimming removed 3 bases from V and 7 bases from J, with 13 bases in between. Looked up from germline, CDR1 is SGHRS and CDR2 is YFSETQ. The CDR3 runs to 13 residues. The entire variable domain, with the rest obtained from reference TRBV5-1 and TRBJ1-1, is as follows: KAGVTQTPRYLIKTRGQQVTLSCSPISGHRSVSWYQQTPGQGLQFLFEYFSETQRNKGNFPGRFSGRQFSNSRSEMNVSTLELGDSALYLCASSSTARGEAFFGQGTRLTVV.

This clonotype occurred a few times. This may come from a read error, since a much larger clone is one base off. The V gene is TRBV11-2, the J gene TRBJ1-1, with 8 bases matching TRBD1. Germline assignment: CDR1 SGHAT and CDR2 FQNNGV. The CDR3 totals 15 residues. V lost 6 bases to trimming and J lost 5 bases; unmatched junction nucleotides: 11. CDR3 nucleotide sequence: TGTGCCAGCAGACCAAGGGCAGGGGGCCGGACTGAAGCTTTCTTT. Translated, it gives CASRPRAGGRTEAFF.

In its sample, this clonotype was seen many times. CDR3 amino acids: CASSSHRATNYGYTF. CDR3 sequence (DNA): TGTGCCAGCAGCTCGCACAGGGCTACTAACTATGGCTACACCTTC. The chain is built from TRBV7-4 and TRBJ1-2; possibly TRBD1 for D (6 bases). Germline assignment: CDR1 SGHVT and CDR2 SQSDAQ. There are 15 residues in the CDR3. Between the trimmed V and J ends, which lost 4 bases and 0 bases, there was a span of 12 bases.

This clonotype has ten or more counts. The genes are TRBV12-3 or TRBV12-4 and TRBJ2-2; D is ambiguous. The V gene lost 2 bases and the J gene lost 3 bases, with 7 bases spanning the gap. The length of the CDR3 is 14 residues. CDR3 region: CASSLFRDTGELFF. The CDR3 DNA is TGTGCCAGCAGTTTATTTCGGGACACCGGGGAGCTGTTTTTT.

This clonotype has a handful of counts. This may be a read error, as it is one base from a much larger clone. The chain recombines TRBV20-1 with TRBJ2-1, with a tentative D call TRBD2 (7 bases). Germline CDR1 and CDR2: DFQATT and SNEGSKA (reference sequence). The CDR3 runs 12 residues. The CDR3 loop reads CGGWGGLGEQFF. DNA of the CDR3: TGCGGGGGGTGGGGGGGCCTCGGAGAGCAGTTCTTC.

This clonotype has a count of ten or more. This sequence joins TRBV20-1 and TRBJ1-5; D is uncertain. This CDR3 contains 15 residues. V gave up 0 bases and J gave up 3 bases, with 12 bases separating them. Germline V gene lookup returns CDR1 DFQATT and CDR2 SNEGSKA (reference sequence). CDR3 nucleotides: TGCAGTGCTAGAGATCGTGGGCTGAACAATCAGCCCCAGCATTTT. This translates into CSARDRGLNNQPQHF.

This clonotype was detected many times. The gene calls are TRBV20-1 and TRBJ2-1; 8 bases are shared with TRBD2. V shed 3 bases and J 6 bases; nucleotides not matched to a gene: 13. Germline CDR1 DFQATT, CDR2 SNEGSKA (reference sequence). This CDR3 spans 16 amino acids. The CDR3 protein is CSASSGAQGISNEQFF. In DNA form, the CDR3 reads TGCAGTGCTAGTAGCGGGGCCCAGGGGATTAGCAATGAGCAGTTCTTC.

This clonotype was seen a few times. The rearrangement links TRBV5-6 to TRBJ2-5, with 16 positions matching TRBD2. The V gene end was trimmed by 4 bases and the J gene end by 5 bases; junction bases not matched to a gene: 8. Looked up from germline, CDR1 is SGHDT and CDR2 is YYEEEE. The length of the CDR3 is 17 residues. This CDR3 is CASSIGTSGRARETQYF. The CDR3 DNA follows: TGTGCCAGCAGCATCGGGACTAGCGGGAGGGCCCGGGAGACCCAGTACTTC.

A remark on this clonotype: A much larger clone lies a single base off, so this may be a read error. The CDR3 does not end in the conserved phenylalanine or tryptophan, so this is likely a read error. The chain combines TRBV11-3 with TRBJ2-2; no reliable D call. The CDR3 sequence is 14 residues long. V lost 5 bases, J lost 3 bases, and 10 bases lay in between. Germline-derived CDR1 and CDR2 are SGHNT and YENEEA. This CDR3 is CASSPLIDTGELFL. The CDR3 region has the DNA TGTGCCAGCAGCCCTCTTATCGACACCGGGGAGCTGTTTTTA.